These 18 T cell receptor beta chains were all obtained from the same sample, sequenced in a study of blood T cell repertoires in COVID-19. Generated by immunoSEQ multiplex PCR, the TCRdb table keeps only in-frame clones and is missing some. The table lists over 100,000 clones, 85% of them singletons. Specimen: peripheral blood. The receptors shown here come from a man of 80 years or more with acute or convalescent COVID-19.

The J gene is TRBJ2-7, the V gene TRBV5-5; D unclear. Germline values: CDR1 SGHKS, CDR2 YYEKEE (reference sequence). This CDR3 is 15 amino acids long. The ends were cut back, 4 bases at V and 0 bases at J, with 14 bases in the middle. CDR3 region: CASSPYGLGSYEQYF. The CDR3 coding sequence is TGTGCCAGCAGCCCCTACGGGTTAGGCTCCTACGAGCAGTACTTC. Based on the CDR3 plus reference TRBV5-5 and TRBJ2-7, the full variable domain is DAGVTQSPTHLIKTRGQQVTLRCSPISGHKSVSWYQQVLGQGPQFIFQYYEKEERGRGNFPDRFSARQFPNYSSELNVNALLLGDSALYLCASSPYGLGSYEQYFGPGTRLTVT.

This rearrangement joins TRBV24-1 to TRBJ2-6; possible D gene TRBD2, 6 bases. The CDR3 is 17 amino acids. CDR1 KGHDR and CDR2 SFDVKD come from the germline V gene. The germline V and J ends were trimmed by 6 bases and 2 bases, with 16 bases remaining between them. CDR3 DNA sequence: TGTGCCACCAGTCTCTCGGGCGGGATGGCTGGGGCCAACGTCCTGACTTTC. It yields the protein CATSLSGGMAGANVLTF.

The chain combines TRBV3-1 (or the pseudogene TRBV3-2) with TRBJ2-6; the D gene is possibly TRBD1 (5 bases). V was pared by 0 bases and J by 0 bases, with 15 bases between. This CDR3 contains 19 residues. The germline V gene encodes CDR1 LGHDT and CDR2 YNNKEL (reference sequence). The CDR3 bases are TGTGCCAGCAGCCAAGATTCGGGCAGGGCGAACTCTGGGGCCAACGTCCTGACTTTC. It translates to CASSQDSGRANSGANVLTF.

This chain joins TRBV19 and TRBJ1-1; possibly TRBD1 for D (5 bases). The germline V gene encodes CDR1 LNHDA and CDR2 SQIVND (reference sequence). V shed 3 bases and J shed 3 bases, with 11 bases lying between them. The CDR3 is 14 amino acids. CDR3 residues: CASSIGGEDTEAFF. The CDR3 DNA sequence: TGTGCCAGTAGTATTGGGGGGGAGGACACTGAAGCTTTCTTT.

The rearrangement joins TRBV2 to TRBJ2-2; D may be TRBD1 (6 bases). The germline V gene has CDR1 SNHLY and CDR2 FYNNEI. This CDR3 has 15 residues. Between the trimmed V and J ends, which lost 6 bases and 4 bases, there was a span of 15 bases. The CDR3 region has the DNA TGTGCCAGCAGCTTTACAGGGATGGGCACCGGGGAGCTGTTTTTT. It specifies CASSFTGMGTGELFF.

This sequence joins TRBV11-2 and TRBJ2-1, with TRBD1 as a possible D gene (6 bases). V lost 5 bases and J lost 7, with 9 bases in between. Germline V gives CDR1 SGHAT, CDR2 FQNNGV. The CDR3 sequence is 12 residues long. CDR3 sequence reads: CASSPGVNEQFF. In nucleotides, the CDR3 is TGTGCCAGCAGCCCAGGGGTTAATGAGCAGTTCTTC.

The chain combines TRBV5-6 with TRBJ2-3; the D is unclear. The CDR3 has 16 amino acids. V shed 7 bases and J shed 0 bases, with 18 bases lying between them. Per germline, CDR1 SGHDT and CDR2 YYEEEE. The CDR3 reads CASSSTRLYSTDTQYF. CDR3 sequence (DNA): TGTGCCAGCTCCTCAACCCGACTGTATAGCACAGATACGCAGTATTTT.

In its sample, this clone was seen once. The rearrangement links TRBV6-2 or TRBV6-3 to TRBJ2-4, with TRBD2 as a possible D gene (6 bases). CDR1 is MNHEY, CDR2 SVGEGT, per germline. The CDR3 consists of 15 residues. Trimming removed 4 bases from V and 7 bases from J, with 17 bases in between. The DNA of the CDR3 is TGTGCCAGCAGTTGGATAGGGACTGAGGGTAACATTCAGTACTTC. This encodes CASSWIGTEGNIQYF.

This chain joins TRBV5-6 and TRBJ1-2, with D unclear. Trimming cost V 0 bases and J 2 bases, with 14 bases left between them. Germline-derived CDR1 and CDR2 are SGHDT and YYEEEE. The length of the CDR3 is 16 residues. In nucleotides, the CDR3 is TGTGCCAGCAGCTTGGCCGTCCGCAGGCCCAACTATGGCTACACCTTC. Residues: CASSLAVRRPNYGYTF.

The V gene is TRBV19, the J gene TRBJ2-5, with D perhaps TRBD2 (7 bases). The CDR3 sequence is 14 residues long. Trimming removed 5 bases at V and 5 bases at J, with 15 bases between. Germline V gene lookup returns CDR1 LNHDA and CDR2 SQIVND (reference sequence). CDR3 in DNA: TGTGCCAGTAGTTCGGGGGGCCGGGGGGAGACCCAGTACTTC. Translating gives CASSSGGRGETQYF.

The chain couples TRBV18 to TRBJ1-1; TRBD1 aligns across 10 bases. The germline CDR1 and CDR2 sequences are KGHSH and LQKENI. The CDR3 is made up of 13 amino acids. J was trimmed by 8 bases and V by 0 bases; bases with no gene match: 0. This CDR3 reads CASSPPDRGEAFF. For the CDR3, the DNA is TGTGCCAGCTCACCACCGGACAGGGGGGAAGCTTTCTTT.

The V gene is TRBV24-1, the J gene TRBJ2-2; 7 bases align to TRBD2. This CDR3 has 17 residues. V shed 3 bases, J shed 6 bases, and the junction held 12 bases outside the gene matches. The germline V gene encodes CDR1 KGHDR and CDR2 SFDVKD. CDR3 protein: CATSDPPGTKEAGELFF. CDR3 bases: TGTGCCACCAGTGATCCACCCGGGACTAAGGAGGCCGGGGAGCTGTTTTTT.

This clone has more than one count but fewer than ten. The chain joins TRBV3-1 (or the pseudogene TRBV3-2) to TRBJ1-1; D ambiguous. The CDR3 has 12 residues. Germline V lookup: CDR1 LGHDT, CDR2 YNNKEL (reference sequence). V lost 4 bases and J 6 bases, leaving 9 bases between the germline ends. The CDR3 region has the DNA TGTGCCAGCAGCCGATTTCTATCTGAAGCTTTCTTT. It specifies CASSRFLSEAFF.

This clone was observed a few times. This chain links TRBV6-6 with TRBJ1-5; D is ambiguous. Looked up from germline, CDR1 is MNHNY and CDR2 is SVGAGI (reference sequence). The ends were cut back, 5 bases at V and 6 bases at J, with 23 bases in the middle. The CDR3 extends over 17 amino acids. Here the CDR3 reads CASSPRRDRTSGQPQHF. DNA of the CDR3: TGTGCCAGCAGTCCCCGCCGCGACCGAACTTCGGGTCAGCCCCAGCATTTT.

The chain combines TRBV4-2 with TRBJ2-3; TRBD2 matches 8 bases. Germline lookup yields CDR1 LGHNA and CDR2 YNFKEQ. The junction had 9 bases not matched to a gene; V was cut back by 3 bases and J by 4 bases. The CDR3 has 16 amino acids. The CDR3 sequence: CASSQWTSPGADTQYF. CDR3 DNA sequence: TGTGCCAGCAGCCAGTGGACTAGCCCAGGCGCAGATACGCAGTATTTT.

This chain's CDR3 is CASSTGQENTIYF. In nucleotides, the CDR3 is TGCGCCAGCAGCACGGGACAGGAAAACACCATATATTTT. The chain carries TRBV5-1 and TRBJ1-3; 8 nucleotides line up with TRBD1. Germline trimming cut 4 bases from V and 6 bases from J; bases unmatched to any gene: 3. Germline CDR1 and CDR2: SGHRS and YFSETQ. The CDR3 runs 13 residues.

The genes are TRBV30 and TRBJ2-5; 9 bases align to TRBD1. Germline V lookup: CDR1 GTSNPN, CDR2 SVGIG (reference sequence). This CDR3 has 19 residues. J was trimmed by 1 base and V by 4 bases; bases with no gene match: 19. CDR3 in amino acids: CAWNDPEGQGYPVQETQYF. Written as DNA, the CDR3 is TGTGCCTGGAACGATCCGGAGGGACAGGGATACCCCGTCCAAGAGACCCAGTACTTC. The full variable domain, rest sourced from reference TRBV30 and TRBJ2-5, is SQTIHQWPATLVQPVGSPLSLECTVEGTSNPNLYWYRQAAGRGLQLLFYSVGIGQISSEVPQNLSASRPQDRQFILSSKKLLLSDSGFYLCAWNDPEGQGYPVQETQYFGPGTRLLVL.

The rearrangement links TRBV28 to TRBJ1-2; D gene uncertain. Germline V CDR1 and CDR2: MDHEN, SYDVKM. The CDR3 covers 11 residues. The germline V and J ends were trimmed by 5 bases and 5 bases, with 6 bases remaining between them. DNA of the CDR3: TGTGCCAGCAGTCCAAATTATGGCTACACCTTC. The encoded protein is CASSPNYGYTF.